These T cell receptor beta chains were read from a single sample in a study of T cells in Graves' hyperthyroidism and ophthalmopathy. TCRdb processed the multiplex PCR reads anew with MiXCR; each CDR3 protein has one entry. This sample has about 280,000 distinct CDR3 sequences, with less than 30% found just once. Sequenced sample: blood. The receptors were sampled from a man aged 40-55 years with Graves' hyperthyroidism that later progressed to Graves' ophthalmopathy. CDR3s include the opening cysteine and the closing phenylalanine or tryptophan. D genes are given only for firm matches. The size of a clone is reported for some rows only, either as once, few or many, or as a class for expanded clones.

CDR3,DNA,size,J,V,D
CAWRPRDMNTEAFF,TGTGCCTGGAGACCAAGGGATATGAACACTGAAGCTTTCTTT,many,TRBJ1-1,TRBV30,NA
CAWSVQGWTEAFF,TGTGCCTGGAGTGTTCAGGGATGGACTGAAGCTTTCTTT,many,TRBJ1-1,TRBV30,NA
CASSRGTGLEAFF,TGTGCCAGCAGTCGGGGGACAGGGCTTGAAGCTTTCTTT,many,TRBJ1-1,TRBV12-3/TRBV12-4,TRBD1
CSVGSFGTTPQGSGNQPQHF,TGCAGCGTTGGATCATTCGGCACCACTCCACAGGGAAGTGGCAATCAGCCCCAGCATTTT,many,TRBJ1-5,TRBV29-1,NA
CASGGEGQQPQHF,TGTGCCAGCGGCGGAGAGGGGCAACAGCCCCAGCATTTT,many,TRBJ1-5,TRBV9,NA
CASTPALGVQGYVQPQHF,TGTGCCAGCACCCCTGCATTGGGGGTTCAGGGTTATGTTCAGCCCCAGCATTTT,many,TRBJ1-5,TRBV28,NA
CATSDLSGQGAGETQYF,TGTGCCACCAGTGATTTATCGGGACAGGGGGCTGGGGAGACCCAGTACTTC,many,TRBJ2-5,TRBV24-1,TRBD1
CASSPKETGGEGYTF,TGTGCCAGCAGCCCCAAAGAGACGGGAGGGGAAGGCTACACCTTC,many,TRBJ1-2,TRBV7-3,NA
CASSQITGGRTGELFF,TGTGCCAGCAGCCAGATTACAGGGGGCAGGACCGGGGAGCTGTTTTTT,few,TRBJ2-2,TRBV4-2,TRBD1
CASSWKLRTYNEQFF,TGTGCCAGCAGCTGGAAACTAAGGACGTACAATGAGCAGTTCTTC,many,TRBJ2-1,TRBV5-6,NA
CSVEDQGDTEAFF,TGCAGCGTTGAAGATCAAGGGGACACTGAAGCTTTCTTT,many,TRBJ1-1,TRBV29-1,NA
CANWRGQNTGELFF,TGTGCAAATTGGAGGGGCCAGAACACCGGGGAGCTGTTTTTT,many,TRBJ2-2,TRBV12-3/TRBV12-4,NA
CASSLLGAPQEQYF,TGTGCCAGCAGTTTGTTGGGGGCTCCTCAAGAGCAGTACTTC,many,TRBJ2-7,TRBV28,NA
CASSRTGYRETQYF,TGTGCTAGCAGCCGGACAGGGTATAGGGAGACCCAGTACTTC,NA,TRBJ2-5,TRBV7-7,TRBD1
CASSSAGQTYEQYF,TGTGCCAGCAGCTCAGCGGGACAGACCTACGAGCAGTACTTC,many,TRBJ2-7,TRBV7-3,NA
CASSSLAFHPWSYGYTF,TGTGCCAGCAGCTCCCTCGCGTTTCATCCTTGGTCTTATGGCTACACCTTC,many,TRBJ1-2,TRBV11-2,NA
CASSLTAVSYEQYF,TGTGCCAGCAGTTTGACAGCCGTTTCCTACGAGCAGTACTTC,NA,TRBJ2-7,TRBV27,NA
CASRKTGTGDEQYF,TGTGCCAGCAGAAAGACAGGGACAGGCGACGAGCAGTACTTC,many,TRBJ2-7,TRBV2,TRBD1
CASSLLPYGYTF,TGTGCCAGCAGTCTACTTCCCTATGGCTACACCTTC,many,TRBJ1-2,TRBV12-3/TRBV12-4,NA
CASSLSQGGALVFNQPQHF,TGTGCCAGCAGTTTATCACAGGGAGGGGCCCTTGTATTCAATCAGCCCCAGCATTTT,many,TRBJ1-5,TRBV12-3/TRBV12-4,NA
CSVRGGEQYF,TGCAGCGTTCGGGGGGGCGAGCAGTACTTC,many,TRBJ2-7,TRBV29-1,TRBD2
CASSEGRSKNIQYF,TGTGCCAGCAGCGAGGGGAGGTCCAAAAACATTCAGTACTTC,NA,TRBJ2-4,TRBV7-2,NA
CSAHRPSYEQYF,TGCAGTGCCCATCGACCCTCCTACGAGCAGTACTTC,many,TRBJ2-7,TRBV20-1,NA
CASIFEGRTHYGYTF,TGTGCCAGCATCTTTGAGGGGAGGACCCACTATGGCTACACCTTC,once,TRBJ1-2,TRBV6-1,NA
CASSRSTGGGQPQHF,TGTGCCAGCAGTAGATCGACAGGGGGAGGGCAGCCCCAGCATTTT,many,TRBJ1-5,TRBV2,TRBD1
CAWSDQAYEQYF,TGTGCCTGGAGTGACCAAGCCTACGAGCAGTACTTC,NA,TRBJ2-7,TRBV30,NA
CAISQRGDRQPQHF,TGTGCCATCAGTCAGCGGGGGGACCGGCAGCCCCAGCATTTT,NA,TRBJ1-5,TRBV10-3,NA
CASSPGFSGNTIYF,TGTGCCAGCAGCCCGGGATTTTCAGGAAACACCATATATTTT,NA,TRBJ1-3,TRBV12-3/TRBV12-4,NA
CASSYGENTEAFF,TGTGCCAGCAGCTACGGGGAAAACACTGAAGCTTTCTTT,many,TRBJ1-1,TRBV12-3/TRBV12-4,NA
CATSNPGAHEQYF,TGTGCCACCAGCAACCCAGGGGCCCACGAGCAGTACTTC,many,TRBJ2-7,TRBV15,NA
CASSPGLAGVYEQYF,TGTGCCAGCAGCCCCGGACTAGCGGGAGTCTACGAGCAGTACTTC,many,TRBJ2-7,TRBV6-5,TRBD2
CASGRDSGGEQYF,TGTGCTAGTGGTCGCGACTCGGGGGGCGAGCAGTACTTC,many,TRBJ2-7,TRBV12-5,TRBD2
CASSLETGHLSYEQYF,TGTGCCAGCAGCTTAGAGACAGGACATCTCTCCTACGAGCAGTACTTC,many,TRBJ2-7,TRBV7-9,NA
CAMSTPPTEQYF,TGTGCCATGTCGACACCTCCTACGGAGCAGTACTTC,many,TRBJ2-7,TRBV12-3/TRBV12-4,NA
CASRPPGTGNTIYF,TGTGCCAGCAGGCCCCCCGGGACAGGGAACACCATATATTTT,many,TRBJ1-3,TRBV6-1,TRBD1
CSARDLGYTGEGDEQYF,TGCAGTGCTAGAGATCTAGGGTACACCGGGGAAGGCGACGAGCAGTACTTC,few,TRBJ2-7,TRBV20-1,NA
CATSGEPGQGFDEQYF,TGTGCCACCAGTGGTGAGCCGGGACAGGGTTTTGACGAGCAGTACTTC,many,TRBJ2-7,TRBV24-1,TRBD1
CASSLPATQETQYF,TGTGCCAGCAGCTTACCGGCTACTCAAGAGACCCAGTACTTC,many,TRBJ2-5,TRBV11-2,NA